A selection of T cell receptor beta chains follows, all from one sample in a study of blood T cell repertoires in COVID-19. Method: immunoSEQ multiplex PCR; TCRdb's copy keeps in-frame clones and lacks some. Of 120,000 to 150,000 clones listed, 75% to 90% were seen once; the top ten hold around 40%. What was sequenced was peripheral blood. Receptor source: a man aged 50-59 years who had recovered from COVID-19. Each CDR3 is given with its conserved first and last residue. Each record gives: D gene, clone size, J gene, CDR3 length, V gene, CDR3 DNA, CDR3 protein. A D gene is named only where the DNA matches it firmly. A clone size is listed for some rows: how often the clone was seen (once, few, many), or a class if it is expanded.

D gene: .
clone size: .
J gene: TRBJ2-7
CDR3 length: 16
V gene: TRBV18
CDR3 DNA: TGTGCCAGCTCACTGGGGGGGCAGGGAGGACCCTACGAGCAGTACTTC
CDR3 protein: CASSLGGQGGPYEQYF

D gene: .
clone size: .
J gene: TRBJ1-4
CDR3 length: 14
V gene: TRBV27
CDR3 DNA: TGTGCCAGCAGCCGCGGGGGATCTAATGAAAAACTGTTTTTT
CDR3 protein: CASSRGGSNEKLFF

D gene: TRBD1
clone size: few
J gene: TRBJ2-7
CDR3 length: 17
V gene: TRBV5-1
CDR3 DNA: TGCGCCAGCAGCTCACCTCCGGGACAGGATTTCTCCTACGAGCAGTACTTC
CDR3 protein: CASSSPPGQDFSYEQYF

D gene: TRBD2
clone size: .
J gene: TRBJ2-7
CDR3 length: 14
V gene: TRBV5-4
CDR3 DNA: TGTGCCAGCAACATAGCGGGGGGAGCACGGGAGCAGTACTTC
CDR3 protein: CASNIAGGAREQYF

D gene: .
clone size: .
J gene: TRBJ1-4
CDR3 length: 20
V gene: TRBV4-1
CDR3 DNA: TGCGCCAGCAGCCCCCAGACATCGATCATCCTTGCTGCAACTAATGAAAAACTGTTTTTT
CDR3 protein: CASSPQTSIILAATNEKLFF

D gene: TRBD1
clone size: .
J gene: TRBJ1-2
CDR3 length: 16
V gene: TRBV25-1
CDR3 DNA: TGTGCCAGCAGTTCCAGCGGGACAGGGGTTAACTATGGCTACACCTTC
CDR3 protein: CASSSSGTGVNYGYTF

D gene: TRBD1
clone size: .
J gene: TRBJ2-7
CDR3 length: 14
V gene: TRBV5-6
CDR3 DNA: TGTGCCAGCAGCCCGGGACAGGGGATGTACGAGCAGTACTTC
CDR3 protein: CASSPGQGMYEQYF

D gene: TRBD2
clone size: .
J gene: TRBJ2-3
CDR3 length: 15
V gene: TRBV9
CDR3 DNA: TGTGCCAGCAGCGCCCCCGAGCGGGGGAGGGATACGCAGTATTTT
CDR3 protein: CASSAPERGRDTQYF

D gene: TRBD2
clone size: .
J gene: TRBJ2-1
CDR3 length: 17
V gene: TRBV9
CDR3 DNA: TGTGCCAGCAGCGTAGAACTAGCGGGGGGCCGTCGAAATGAGCAGTTCTTC
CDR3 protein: CASSVELAGGRRNEQFF

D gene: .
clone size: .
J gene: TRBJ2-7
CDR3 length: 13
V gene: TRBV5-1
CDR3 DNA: TGCGCCAGCAGCGGCCGGGACACCTACGAGCAGTACTTC
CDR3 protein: CASSGRDTYEQYF

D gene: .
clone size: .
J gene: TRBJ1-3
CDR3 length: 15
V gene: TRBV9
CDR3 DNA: TGTGCCAGCAGCATAGAGGGGACATCTGGAAACACCATATATTTT
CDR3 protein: CASSIEGTSGNTIYF

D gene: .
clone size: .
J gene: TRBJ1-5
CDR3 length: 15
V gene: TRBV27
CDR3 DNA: TGTGCCAGCAGTTTAGTGCAGGGGAGCAATCAGCCCCAGCATTTT
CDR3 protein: CASSLVQGSNQPQHF

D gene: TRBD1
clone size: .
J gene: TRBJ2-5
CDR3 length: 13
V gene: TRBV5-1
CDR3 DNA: TGCGCCAGCCACGACAGGGGCGATGAGACCCAGTACTTC
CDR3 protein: CASHDRGDETQYF

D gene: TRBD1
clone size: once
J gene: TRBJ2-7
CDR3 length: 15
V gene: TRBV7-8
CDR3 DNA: TGTGCCAGCAGCCCTCGGACAGGGAACTCCTACGAGCAGTACTTC
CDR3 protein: CASSPRTGNSYEQYF

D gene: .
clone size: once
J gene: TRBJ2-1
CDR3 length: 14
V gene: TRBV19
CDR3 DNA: TGTGCCACCTCACCCGGAGGATCCTACAATGAGCAGTTCTTC
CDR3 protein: CATSPGGSYNEQFF

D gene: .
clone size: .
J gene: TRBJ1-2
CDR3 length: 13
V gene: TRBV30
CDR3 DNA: TGTGCCTGGAGAGACAGGACCAACTATGGCTACACCTTC
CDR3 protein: CAWRDRTNYGYTF

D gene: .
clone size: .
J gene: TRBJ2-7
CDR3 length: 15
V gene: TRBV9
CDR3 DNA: TGTGCCAGCAGCGTCGGGTTTGAGGGCTCCTACGAGCAGTACTTC
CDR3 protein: CASSVGFEGSYEQYF

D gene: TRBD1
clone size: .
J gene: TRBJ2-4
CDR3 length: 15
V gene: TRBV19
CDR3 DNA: TGTGCCAGTAGGAAACAGGGGTCGGCCATCAACATTCAGTACTTC
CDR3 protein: CASRKQGSAINIQYF

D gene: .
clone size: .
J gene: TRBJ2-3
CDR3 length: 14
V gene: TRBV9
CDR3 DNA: TGTGCCAGCAGCGTATCCCTAGAGACAGATACGCAGTATTTT
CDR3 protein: CASSVSLETDTQYF

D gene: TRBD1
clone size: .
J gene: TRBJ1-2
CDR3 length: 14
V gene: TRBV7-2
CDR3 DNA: TGTGCCAGCAGCTTAGGACAGGGAAACTATGGCTACACCTTC
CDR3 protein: CASSLGQGNYGYTF

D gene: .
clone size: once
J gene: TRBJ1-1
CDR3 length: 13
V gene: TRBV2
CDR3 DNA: TGTGCCAGCAGGCCGGGACAGAACACTGAAGCTTTCTTT
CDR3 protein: CASRPGQNTEAFF

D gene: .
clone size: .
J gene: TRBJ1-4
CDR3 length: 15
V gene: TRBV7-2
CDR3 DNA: TGTGCCAGCAGCTTACAGCGGTCGTCTAATGAAAAACTGTTTTTT
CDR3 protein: CASSLQRSSNEKLFF

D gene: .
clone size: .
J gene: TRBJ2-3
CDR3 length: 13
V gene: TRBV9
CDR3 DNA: TGTGCCAGCAGCGTACAAATTACAGATACGCAGTATTTT
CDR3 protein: CASSVQITDTQYF

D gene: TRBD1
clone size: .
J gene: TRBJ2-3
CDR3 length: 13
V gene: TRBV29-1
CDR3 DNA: TGCAGCGTAGAAAGGGGGCAAACAGATACGCAGTATTTT
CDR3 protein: CSVERGQTDTQYF

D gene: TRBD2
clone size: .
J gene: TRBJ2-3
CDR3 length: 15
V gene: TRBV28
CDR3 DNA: TGTGCCAGCAGAATCGGAGGCGGGCGGGGGGATACGCAGTATTTT
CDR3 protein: CASRIGGGRGDTQYF

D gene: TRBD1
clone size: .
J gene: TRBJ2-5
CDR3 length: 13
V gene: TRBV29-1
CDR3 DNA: TGCAGCGTTGATTTGGGACAGAGGCAGACCCAGTACTTC
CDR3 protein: CSVDLGQRQTQYF

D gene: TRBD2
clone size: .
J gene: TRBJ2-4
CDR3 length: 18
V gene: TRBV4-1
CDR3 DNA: TGCGCCAGCAGCCGAGACGGGGGGGCGGTGGAAGCCAAAAACATTCAGTACTTC
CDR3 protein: CASSRDGGAVEAKNIQYF

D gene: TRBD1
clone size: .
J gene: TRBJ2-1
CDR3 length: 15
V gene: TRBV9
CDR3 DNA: TGTGCCAGCAGCGCCCGGGACAGGGATTACAATGAGCAGTTCTTC
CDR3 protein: CASSARDRDYNEQFF

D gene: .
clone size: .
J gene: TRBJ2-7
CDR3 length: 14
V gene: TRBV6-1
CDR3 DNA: TGTGCCAGCAGTGAAGCCACATACTCGGGGGAGCAGTACTTC
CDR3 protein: CASSEATYSGEQYF

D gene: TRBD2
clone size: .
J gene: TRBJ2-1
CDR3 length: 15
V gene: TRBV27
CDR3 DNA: TGTGCCAGCAGTAGGCCGGGACTAGCGGGTGGTGAGCAGTTCTTC
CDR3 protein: CASSRPGLAGGEQFF

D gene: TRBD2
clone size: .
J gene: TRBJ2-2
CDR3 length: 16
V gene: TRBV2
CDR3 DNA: TGTGCCAGCAGTGAAGTACTAGCGGGGGGAACCGGGGAGCTGTTTTTT
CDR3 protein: CASSEVLAGGTGELFF

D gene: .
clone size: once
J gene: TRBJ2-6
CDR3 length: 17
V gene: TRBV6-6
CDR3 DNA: TGTGCCAGCAGTCTTACCTCCTCGGGAACTGGGGCCAACGTCCTGACTTTC
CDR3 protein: CASSLTSSGTGANVLTF

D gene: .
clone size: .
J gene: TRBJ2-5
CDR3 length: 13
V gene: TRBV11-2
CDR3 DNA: TGTGCCAGCAGCTTCAGATCAAAAGAGACCCAGTACTTC
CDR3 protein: CASSFRSKETQYF

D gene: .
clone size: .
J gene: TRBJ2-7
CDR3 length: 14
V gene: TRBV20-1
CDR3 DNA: TGCAGTGCTAGTTTGGGGGGATTACCCTACGAGCAGTACTTC
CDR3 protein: CSASLGGLPYEQYF

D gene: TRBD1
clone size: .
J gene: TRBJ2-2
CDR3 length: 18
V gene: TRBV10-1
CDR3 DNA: TGCGCCAGCAACTCCGGGACAGGTTCATACGCGAACACCGGGGAGCTGTTTTTT
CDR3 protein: CASNSGTGSYANTGELFF

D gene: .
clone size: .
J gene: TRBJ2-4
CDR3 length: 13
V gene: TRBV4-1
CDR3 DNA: TGCGCCAGCAGCCAAGGATCAGGGGACATTCAGTACTTC
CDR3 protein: CASSQGSGDIQYF

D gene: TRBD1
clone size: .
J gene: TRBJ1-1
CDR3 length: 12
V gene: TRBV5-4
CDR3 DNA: TGTGCCAGCAGCCGGGACAGGGATGAAGCTTTCTTT
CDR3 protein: CASSRDRDEAFF

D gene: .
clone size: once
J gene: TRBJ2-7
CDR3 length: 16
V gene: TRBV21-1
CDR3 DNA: TGTGCCAGCTCCGACAGGGGGATCCCCCCTACCTACGAGCAGTACTTC
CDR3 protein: CASSDRGIPPTYEQYF

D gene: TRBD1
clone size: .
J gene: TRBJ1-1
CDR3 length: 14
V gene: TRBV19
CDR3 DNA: TGTGCCAGTCGGACAGGAAGGTCGAACACTGAAGCTTTCTTT
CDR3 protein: CASRTGRSNTEAFF

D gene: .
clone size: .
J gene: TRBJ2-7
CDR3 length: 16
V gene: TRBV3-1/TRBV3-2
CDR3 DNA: TGTGCCAGCAGCCAAGTCGCGACACCAAGTAGACCCGAGCAGTACTTC
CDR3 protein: CASSQVATPSRPEQYF

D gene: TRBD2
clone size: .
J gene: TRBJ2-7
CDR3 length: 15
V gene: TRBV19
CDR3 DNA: TGTGCCAGTAATCCTAGCGGGGCCAGCTCCTACGAGCAGTACTTC
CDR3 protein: CASNPSGASSYEQYF

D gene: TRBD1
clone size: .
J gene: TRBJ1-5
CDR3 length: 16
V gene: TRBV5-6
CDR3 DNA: TGTGCCAGCAGCTTGGCTGGGACAGGGGGCAATCAGCCCCAGCATTTT
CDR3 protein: CASSLAGTGGNQPQHF